The TCR beta chain under discussion was sequenced for a study of a mutant IDH1 vaccine in newly diagnosed glioma. Overall study: Treatment recipients were about 60% male and around 38% female, and their mean age was around 39 years.

Per the germline V gene, CDR1 is SGHNT and CDR2 is YYREEE (reference sequence). V shed 6 bases, J shed 12 bases, and the junction held 11 bases outside the gene matches. The CDR3 runs 13 residues. Sequencing was performed with immunoSEQ multiplex PCR; in TCRdb, only in-frame clones are kept and a portion is missing. Of about 36,000 clones listed, under 80% are singletons. Only one count was recorded for this clone. No antigen is known for it. Study-level findings and limits: Of all patients, about 94% showed vaccine-induced immune responses. It seemed that pseudoprogression was not linked to changes in the top peripheral T cell clonotypes.

Indicated time point: baseline, week 1 (first vaccination visit). Treatment denoted: pre-vaccination baseline after standard-of-care therapy. Tumors from donors were new WHO grade 3 or 4 IDH1-mutant astrocytomas with ATRX loss. The sample was PBMCs, taken from a glioma patient treated with radiotherapy, temozolomide or both. The chain is built from TRBV5-4 and TRBJ2-5; TRBD1 matches at 10 bases. The TCR originated in a man aged 40-50 years with glioma. Some clones in this sample may be carry-over from other donors' samples. DNA for the CDR3: TGTGCCAGCACCCCGGGACAGGGGATTGAGAAGTACTTC. This encodes CASTPGQGIEKYF.